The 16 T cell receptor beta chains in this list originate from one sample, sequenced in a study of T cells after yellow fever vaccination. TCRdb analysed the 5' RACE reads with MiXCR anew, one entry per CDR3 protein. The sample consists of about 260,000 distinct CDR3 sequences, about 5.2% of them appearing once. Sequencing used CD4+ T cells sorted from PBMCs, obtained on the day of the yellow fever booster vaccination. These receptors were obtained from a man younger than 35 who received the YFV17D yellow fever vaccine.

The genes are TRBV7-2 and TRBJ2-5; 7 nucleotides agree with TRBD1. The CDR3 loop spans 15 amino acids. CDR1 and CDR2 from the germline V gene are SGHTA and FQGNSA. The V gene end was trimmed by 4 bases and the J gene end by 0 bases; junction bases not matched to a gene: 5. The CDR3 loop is CASSWTGTNQETQYF. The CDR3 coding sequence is TGTGCCAGCAGCTGGACAGGAACAAACCAAGAGACCCAGTACTTC.

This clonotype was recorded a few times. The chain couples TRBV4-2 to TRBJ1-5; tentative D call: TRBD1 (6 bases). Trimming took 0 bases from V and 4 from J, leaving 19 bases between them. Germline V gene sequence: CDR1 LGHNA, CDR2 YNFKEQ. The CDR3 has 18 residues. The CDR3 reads CASSQDGDIGPGNQPQHF. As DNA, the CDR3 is TGTGCCAGCAGCCAAGATGGGGACATTGGCCCCGGGAATCAGCCCCAGCATTTT.

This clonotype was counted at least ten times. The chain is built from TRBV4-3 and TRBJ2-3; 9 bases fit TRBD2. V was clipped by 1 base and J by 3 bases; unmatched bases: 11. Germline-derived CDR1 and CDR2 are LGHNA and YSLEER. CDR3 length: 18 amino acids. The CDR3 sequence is CASSQVWERGADTDTQYF. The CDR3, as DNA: TGCGCCAGCAGCCAAGTTTGGGAGCGGGGGGCCGATACAGATACGCAGTATTTT.

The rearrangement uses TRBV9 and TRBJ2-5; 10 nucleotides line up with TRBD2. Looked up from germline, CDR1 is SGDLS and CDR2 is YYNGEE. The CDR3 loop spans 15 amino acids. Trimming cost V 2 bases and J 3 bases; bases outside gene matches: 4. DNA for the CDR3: TGTGCCAGCAGCGTGACCGGGACTAGCGAAGAGACCCAGTACTTC. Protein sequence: CASSVTGTSEETQYF.

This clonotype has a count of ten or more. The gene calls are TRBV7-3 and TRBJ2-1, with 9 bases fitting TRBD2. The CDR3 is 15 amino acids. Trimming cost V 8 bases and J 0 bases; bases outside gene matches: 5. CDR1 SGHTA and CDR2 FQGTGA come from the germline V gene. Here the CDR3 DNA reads TGTGCCAGCGGGAGCGGGGGGAGCTCCTACAATGAGCAGTTCTTC. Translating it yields CASGSGGSSYNEQFF.

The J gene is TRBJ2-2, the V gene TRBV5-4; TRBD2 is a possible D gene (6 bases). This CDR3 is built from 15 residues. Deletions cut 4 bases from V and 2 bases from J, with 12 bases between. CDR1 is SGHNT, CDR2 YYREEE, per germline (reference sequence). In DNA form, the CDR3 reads TGTGCCAGCAGCGGGGACTCCCGAAACACCGGGGAGCTGTTTTTT. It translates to CASSGDSRNTGELFF.

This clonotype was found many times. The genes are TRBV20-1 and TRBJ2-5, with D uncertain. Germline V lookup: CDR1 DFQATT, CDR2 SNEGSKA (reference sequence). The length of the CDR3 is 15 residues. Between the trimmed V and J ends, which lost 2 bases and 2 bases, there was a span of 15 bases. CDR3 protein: CSARNDGPPQETQYF. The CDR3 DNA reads TGCAGTGCTAGAAACGACGGACCACCACAAGAGACCCAGTACTTC.

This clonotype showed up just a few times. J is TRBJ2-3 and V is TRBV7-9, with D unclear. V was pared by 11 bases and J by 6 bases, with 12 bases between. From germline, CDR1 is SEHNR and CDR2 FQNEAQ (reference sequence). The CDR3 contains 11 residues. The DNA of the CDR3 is TGTGCCGGAGCGTTTCGGGATACGCAGTATTTT. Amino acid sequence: CAGAFRDTQYF.

CDR3 region: CASSGRLAGAGEQFF. CDR3 nucleotide sequence: TGTGCCAGCAGCGGAAGACTAGCGGGCGCGGGTGAGCAGTTCTTC. The chain carries TRBV9 and TRBJ2-1; TRBD2 matches at 10 bases. J gave up 9 bases and V 3 bases, and 9 bases lay outside the gene matches. Per germline, CDR1 SGDLS and CDR2 YYNGEE. The CDR3 consists of 15 residues.

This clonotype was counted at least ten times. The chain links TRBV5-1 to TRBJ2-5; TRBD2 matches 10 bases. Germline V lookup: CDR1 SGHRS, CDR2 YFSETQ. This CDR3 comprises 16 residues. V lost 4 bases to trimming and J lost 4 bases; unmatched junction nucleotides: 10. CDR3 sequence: CASSAGVAGGGETQYF. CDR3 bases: TGCGCCAGCAGCGCCGGAGTAGCGGGGGGAGGAGAGACCCAGTACTTC. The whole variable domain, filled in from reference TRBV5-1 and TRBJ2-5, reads KAGVTQTPRYLIKTRGQQVTLSCSPISGHRSVSWYQQTPGQGLQFLFEYFSETQRNKGNFPGRFSGRQFSNSRSEMNVSTLELGDSALYLCASSAGVAGGGETQYFGPGTRLLVL.

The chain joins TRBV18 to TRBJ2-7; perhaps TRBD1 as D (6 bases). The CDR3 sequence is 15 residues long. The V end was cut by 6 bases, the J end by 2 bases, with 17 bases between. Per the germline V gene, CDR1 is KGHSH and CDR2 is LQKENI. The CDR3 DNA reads TGTGCCAGCTCGAACGCACGGCAGGGGACCTACGAGCAGTACGTC. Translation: CASSNARQGTYEQYV.

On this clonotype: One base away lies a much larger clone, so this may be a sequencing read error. CDR3 loop: CSARTGGTVAFF. CDR3 bases: TGCAGTGCTAGGACAGGGGGCACTGTAGCTTTCTTT. This sequence joins TRBV20-1 and TRBJ1-1; TRBD1 agrees at 10 bases. The CDR3 length is 12 residues. The germline V gene encodes CDR1 DFQATT and CDR2 SNEGSKA (reference sequence).

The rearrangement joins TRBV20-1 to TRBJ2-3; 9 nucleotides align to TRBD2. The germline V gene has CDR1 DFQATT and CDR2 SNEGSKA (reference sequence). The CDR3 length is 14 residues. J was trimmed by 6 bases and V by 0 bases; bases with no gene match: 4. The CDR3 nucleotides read TGCAGTGCTAGAGATGAGCTAGCGGGGGATACGCAGTATTTT. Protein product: CSARDELAGDTQYF.

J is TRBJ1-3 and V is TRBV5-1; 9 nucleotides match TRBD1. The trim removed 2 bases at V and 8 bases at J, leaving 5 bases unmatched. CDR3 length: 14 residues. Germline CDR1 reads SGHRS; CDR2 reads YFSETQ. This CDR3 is CASSLQGARDTIYF. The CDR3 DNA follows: TGCGCCAGCAGCTTACAGGGGGCTCGAGACACCATATATTTT.

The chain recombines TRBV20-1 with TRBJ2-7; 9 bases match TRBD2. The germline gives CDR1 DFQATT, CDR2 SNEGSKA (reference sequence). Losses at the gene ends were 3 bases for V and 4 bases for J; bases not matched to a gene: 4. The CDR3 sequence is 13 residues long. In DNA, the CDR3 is TGCAGTGCTAGTAGCGGGAGTGGGTACGAGCAGTACTTC. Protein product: CSASSGSGYEQYF.

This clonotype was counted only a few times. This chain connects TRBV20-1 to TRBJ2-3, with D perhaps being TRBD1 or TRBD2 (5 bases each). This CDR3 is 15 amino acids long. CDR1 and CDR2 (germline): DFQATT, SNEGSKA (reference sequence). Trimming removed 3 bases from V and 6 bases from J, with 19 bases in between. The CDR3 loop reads CSARSGQGTTDTQYF. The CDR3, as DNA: TGCAGTGCTAGGAGCGGCCAGGGCACAACCGATACGCAGTATTTT.